This T cell receptor beta chain was recovered during a study of a mutant IDH1 vaccine in newly diagnosed glioma. The wider study: Visit V13 took place at week 47, and visit V12 happened at week 35.

As regards this clone: Antigen specificity is unknown.

Sequencing used immunoSEQ multiplex PCR; TCRdb keeps in-frame clones, though not all of them. The table records 60,000 to 65,000 clones, roughly four fifths of them present only once. J was trimmed by 5 bases and V by 4 bases; bases with no gene match: 10. Germline lookup yields CDR1 MGHRA and CDR2 YSYEKL. This CDR3 spans 15 amino acids. This sample's time point: week 47, end of study. What each vaccine dose contained was 300 ug of mutant IDH1 20-mer peptide, accompanied by topical imiquimod. The receptor comes from a man younger than 40 with glioma. The chain uses TRBV4-1 and TRBJ1-2; TRBD1 matches at 7 bases. The sequencing used PBMCs, collected from a glioma patient whose treatment included an IDH1 peptide vaccine. This CDR3 is CASSRMHEGAYGYTF. In DNA, the CDR3 is TGCGCCAGCAGCCGAATGCACGAGGGGGCTTATGGCTACACCTTC.